These T cell receptor beta chains were read from a single sample in a study of cytomegalovirus exposure and HLA in healthy donors. TCRdb's table, derived via immunoSEQ multiplex PCR, lists solely in-frame clones and lacks some. The table lists 140,000 to 150,000 clones, about 94% of them singletons. Sequenced material: PBMCs. The source of these receptors is a man between 18 and 29 years old in good health and CMV-seropositive. Both conserved end residues are part of each CDR3. D genes are given only for firm matches. Size is stated for part of the rows, as once, few or many counts, or as a class when the clone is expanded.

clone_size j_call d_call v_call cdr3_aa cdr3_nt
- TRBJ1-1 - TRBV7-9 CASSSIRSGIMNTEAFF TGTGCCAGCAGCAGCATTAGATCGGGGATCATGAACACTGAAGCTTTCTTT
- TRBJ1-5 - TRBV7-8 CASSLAGRVGNQPQHF TGTGCCAGCAGCTTAGCGGGGAGGGTAGGGAATCAGCCCCAGCATTTT
- TRBJ2-7 TRBD2 TRBV9 CASSSSGVYEQYF TGTGCCAGCTCGTCTAGCGGAGTCTACGAGCAGTACTTC
- TRBJ2-7 - TRBV5-6 CASSTAGVLGVQYF TGTGCCAGCAGCACCGCCGGGGTTTTGGGTGTGCAGTACTTC
- TRBJ1-4 TRBD1 TRBV5-1 CASRKTGSTLATNEKLFF TGCGCCAGCAGGAAGACAGGGTCCACCCTTGCAACTAATGAAAAACTGTTTTTT
- TRBJ1-2 - TRBV28 CASSLYSANYGYTF TGTGCCAGCAGTTTATATTCGGCTAACTATGGCTACACCTTC
- TRBJ2-2 - TRBV9 CASSGGLRELFF TGTGCCAGCAGCGGGGGCTTACGGGAGCTGTTTTTT
- TRBJ1-5 - TRBV28 CASSKTDGHRPQHF TGTGCCAGCAGCAAGACAGATGGGCATCGGCCCCAGCATTTT
- TRBJ2-1 TRBD2 TRBV9 CASSDGLANYNEQFF TGTGCCAGCAGCGATGGACTAGCGAACTACAATGAGCAGTTCTTC
- TRBJ1-5 - TRBV10-1 CARTNQPQHF TGCGCCAGGACAAATCAGCCCCAGCATTTT
- TRBJ1-1 TRBD1 TRBV2 CASSGRQGSTEAFF TGTGCCAGCAGTGGGCGACAGGGATCCACTGAAGCTTTCTTT
few TRBJ1-2 TRBD1 TRBV5-6 CASSLGMGDSGYTF TGTGCCAGCAGCTTGGGTATGGGGGACAGCGGCTACACCTTC
- TRBJ1-5 - TRBV19 CASSIDRLNNQPQHF TGTGCCAGTAGTATAGATAGACTTAACAATCAGCCCCAGCATTTT
- TRBJ2-2 - TRBV29-1 CSVRQNTGELFF TGCAGCGTCCGACAAAACACCGGGGAGCTGTTTTTT
- TRBJ2-3 - TRBV10-3 CANAPESSTDTQYF TGTGCCAACGCACCTGAGTCTAGCACAGATACGCAGTATTTT
- TRBJ2-7 - TRBV5-1 CASSGRREWDEQYF TGCGCCAGCAGCGGTCGACGGGAGTGGGACGAGCAGTACTTC
once TRBJ2-1 TRBD2 TRBV6-5 CASSYPASGLHEQFF TGTGCCAGCAGTTACCCGGCTAGCGGACTTCATGAGCAGTTCTTC
- TRBJ2-7 - TRBV14 CASSQVGEVYEQYF TGTGCCAGCAGCCAAGTCGGGGAGGTCTACGAGCAGTACTTC
- TRBJ2-1 - TRBV7-9 CASEGDSSYNEQFF TGTGCCTCGGAGGGGGACAGCTCCTACAATGAGCAGTTCTTC
- TRBJ1-6 - TRBV29-1 CSVMTRREEPLHF TGCAGCGTTATGACCCGTAGAGAGGAACCCCTCCACTTT
once TRBJ2-5 - TRBV14 CASSHPGGETQYF TGTGCCAGCAGCCATCCTGGTGGCGAGACCCAGTACTTC
- TRBJ2-7 TRBD1 TRBV27 CASRPTGGSYEQYF TGTGCCAGCAGACCTACAGGGGGCTCCTACGAGCAGTACTTC
- TRBJ2-1 - TRBV14 CASSQEPRGNEQFF TGTGCCAGCAGCCAAGAACCCAGGGGCAATGAGCAGTTCTTC
- TRBJ2-7 TRBD2 TRBV28 CASSLSATSGTLGYEQYF TGTGCCAGCAGTTTATCGGCCACTAGCGGGACTCTTGGCTACGAGCAGTACTTC
once TRBJ2-7 - TRBV9 CASSTDRYSYEQYF TGTGCCAGCAGCACGGACAGATACTCCTACGAGCAGTACTTC
- TRBJ2-7 - TRBV2 CASSELPGLLEQYF TGTGCCAGCAGTGAACTCCCGGGATTGCTCGAGCAGTACTTC
- TRBJ2-3 - TRBV5-1 CASSLGAVFTDTQYF TGCGCCAGCAGCTTGGGAGCGGTATTCACAGATACGCAGTATTTT
- TRBJ1-2 TRBD1 TRBV5-6 CASSPLIWGAGGGYTF TGTGCCAGCAGCCCCCTCATCTGGGGGGCAGGGGGCGGCTACACCTTC
once TRBJ2-1 - TRBV4-1 CASSLSGDEQFF TGCGCCAGCAGTCTAAGTGGTGATGAGCAGTTCTTC
- TRBJ2-7 - TRBV5-1 CASSLGEFYEQYF TGCGCCAGCAGCTTGGGGGAGTTCTACGAGCAGTACTTC
- TRBJ2-7 TRBD1 TRBV29-1 CSAAAGTGGYEQYF TGCAGCGCGGCGGCCGGGACAGGGGGCTACGAGCAGTACTTC
- TRBJ2-1 TRBD2 TRBV5-1 CASSFSGSLSYNEQFF TGCGCCAGCAGCTTCAGCGGGAGCCTTTCCTACAATGAGCAGTTCTTC
- TRBJ1-2 - TRBV15 CATSTSNYGYTF TGTGCCACCAGCACGAGCAACTATGGCTACACCTTC
- TRBJ2-1 TRBD2 TRBV28 CASSRLAGRRNEQFF TGTGCCAGCAGTCGACTAGCGGGGAGAAGGAATGAGCAGTTCTTC
- TRBJ1-2 - TRBV9 CASSVDGTAYGYTF TGTGCCAGCAGCGTAGATGGCACCGCCTATGGCTACACCTTC
- TRBJ2-7 - TRBV13 CASSLSVYEQYF TGTGCCAGCAGCTTAAGCGTCTACGAGCAGTACTTC
- TRBJ2-1 TRBD2 TRBV9 CASSVGSGAGDEQFF TGTGCCAGCAGCGTAGGTAGCGGGGCTGGGGATGAGCAGTTCTTC
- TRBJ2-3 TRBD2 TRBV4-1 CASSSVGLAADTQYF TGCGCCAGCAGCTCAGTCGGGCTAGCGGCAGATACGCAGTATTTT
- TRBJ2-7 TRBD2 TRBV4-1 CASSQLAGGTYEQYF TGCGCCAGCAGCCAGCTAGCGGGGGGAACCTACGAGCAGTACTTC
- TRBJ2-2 - TRBV4-1 CASSHPPGHINTGELFF TGCGCCAGCAGCCATCCACCGGGACACATTAACACCGGGGAGCTGTTTTTT
- TRBJ2-6 - TRBV30 CAWTRGANVLTF TGTGCCTGGACTCGGGGGGCCAACGTCCTGACTTTC
- TRBJ1-2 - TRBV5-6 CASSSRQRQTQGYTF TGTGCCAGCAGCTCGAGACAGCGACAAACCCAAGGCTACACCTTC
once TRBJ2-5 - TRBV27 CASSSWTEETQYF TGTGCCAGCAGTTCTTGGACAGAGGAGACCCAGTACTTC
- TRBJ2-3 TRBD1 TRBV11-2 CASSPFRDRTDTQYF TGTGCCAGCAGCCCATTCCGGGACAGGACAGATACGCAGTATTTT
- TRBJ2-3 TRBD2 TRBV5-1 CASSLGLAGGTDTQYF TGCGCCAGCAGCTTGGGTCTAGCGGGAGGGACAGATACGCAGTATTTT
once TRBJ1-2 TRBD1 TRBV5-1 CASSLADRAYGYTF TGCGCCAGCAGCTTGGCCGACAGGGCCTATGGCTACACCTTC
- TRBJ2-1 - TRBV27 CASSLSGGISTNEQFF TGTGCCAGCAGTTTATCGGGGGGAATTTCAACCAATGAGCAGTTCTTC
- TRBJ2-1 TRBD1 TRBV5-4 CASSLGKGAPNEQFF TGTGCCAGCAGCTTAGGGAAGGGGGCCCCCAATGAGCAGTTCTTC
- TRBJ2-7 TRBD1 TRBV28 CASSSLDRGRVVYEQYF TGTGCCAGCAGTTCCCTCGACAGGGGGCGGGTGGTGTACGAGCAGTACTTC
- TRBJ1-1 TRBD1 TRBV13 CASSPRDRGGTEAFF TGTGCCAGCAGCCCTCGGGACAGGGGGGGTACTGAAGCTTTCTTT
- TRBJ1-1 TRBD1 TRBV30 CAWTMDRDTEAFF TGTGCCTGGACCATGGACAGGGACACTGAAGCTTTCTTT
once TRBJ1-1 - TRBV7-3 CASSQGQNTEAFF TGTGCCAGCAGCCAGGGACAGAACACTGAAGCTTTCTTT
- TRBJ2-2 TRBD1 TRBV5-5 CASSDGQGAVGELFF TGTGCCAGCAGCGATGGACAGGGGGCGGTCGGGGAGCTGTTTTTT